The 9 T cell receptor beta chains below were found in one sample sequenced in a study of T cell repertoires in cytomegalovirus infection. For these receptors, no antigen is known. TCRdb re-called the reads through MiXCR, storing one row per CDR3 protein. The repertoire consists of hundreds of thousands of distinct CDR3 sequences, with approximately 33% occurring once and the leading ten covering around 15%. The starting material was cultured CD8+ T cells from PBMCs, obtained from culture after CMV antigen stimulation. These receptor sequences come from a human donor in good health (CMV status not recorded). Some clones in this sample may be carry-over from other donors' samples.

CDR3 in DNA: TGTGCCAGCACCGTGATCCTAACCGGGGAGCTGTTTTTT. Amino acid sequence: CASTVILTGELFF. The rearrangement uses TRBV11-1 and TRBJ2-2; D is unresolved. Germline-derived CDR1 and CDR2 are SGHAT and FQDESV (reference sequence). The ends were cut back, 7 bases at V and 5 bases at J, with 11 bases in the middle. This CDR3 comprises 13 residues.

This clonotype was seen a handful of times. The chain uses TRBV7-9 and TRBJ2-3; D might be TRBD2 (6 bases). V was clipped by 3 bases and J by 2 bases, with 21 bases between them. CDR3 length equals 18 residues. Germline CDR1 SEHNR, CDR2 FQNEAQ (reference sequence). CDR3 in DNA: TGTGCCAGCAGCTTCCCCCCGTCGGCGGGGTTGTTCACAGATACGCAGTATTTT. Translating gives CASSFPPSAGLFTDTQYF.

CDR3 bases: TGTGCCAGCAGCCCGGGACAGGGGACCCTCTATGGCTACACCTTC. It codes for CASSPGQGTLYGYTF. This rearrangement joins TRBV5-3 to TRBJ1-2; 10 bases map to TRBD1. TRBV5-3 is an ORF for which the function is uncertain. The trim removed 8 bases at V and 4 bases at J, leaving 11 bases unmatched. This CDR3 has 15 residues.

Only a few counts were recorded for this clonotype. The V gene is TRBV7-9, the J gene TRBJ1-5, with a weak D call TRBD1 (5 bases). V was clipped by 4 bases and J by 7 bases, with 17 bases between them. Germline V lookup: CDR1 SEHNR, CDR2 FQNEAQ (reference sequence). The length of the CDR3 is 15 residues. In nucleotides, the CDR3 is TGTGCCAGCAGCTCCTCCGGGACCGCGGGGCAGCCCCAGCATTTT. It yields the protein CASSSSGTAGQPQHF.

CDR3 DNA: TGTGCCAGCAGCTTCGTGTCGAGCTCCTACAATGAGCAGTTCTTC. This sequence encodes CASSFVSSSYNEQFF. J is TRBJ2-1 and V is TRBV7-6; D is ambiguous. CDR1 SGHVS and CDR2 FNYEAQ come from the germline V gene. There are 15 residues in the CDR3. The ends were cut back, 3 bases at V and 0 bases at J, with 9 bases in the middle.

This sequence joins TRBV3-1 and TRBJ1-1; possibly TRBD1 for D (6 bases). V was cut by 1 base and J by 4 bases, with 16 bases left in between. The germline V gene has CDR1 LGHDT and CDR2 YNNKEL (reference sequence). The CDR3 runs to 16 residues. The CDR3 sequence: CASSQARLGAFTEAFF. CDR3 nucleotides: TGTGCCAGCAGCCAAGCCCGGCTGGGGGCTTTCACTGAAGCTTTCTTT.

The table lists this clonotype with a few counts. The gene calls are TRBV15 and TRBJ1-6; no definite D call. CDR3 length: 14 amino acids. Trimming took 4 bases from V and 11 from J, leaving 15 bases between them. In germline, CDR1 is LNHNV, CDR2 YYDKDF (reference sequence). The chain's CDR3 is CATSTEANGAPLHF. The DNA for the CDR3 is TGTGCCACCAGCACCGAGGCAAATGGGGCACCCCTCCACTTT.

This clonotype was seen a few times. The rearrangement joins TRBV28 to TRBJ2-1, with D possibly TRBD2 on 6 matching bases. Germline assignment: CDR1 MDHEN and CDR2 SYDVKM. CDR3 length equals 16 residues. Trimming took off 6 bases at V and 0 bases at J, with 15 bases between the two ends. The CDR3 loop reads CASRPRRGRSYNEQFF. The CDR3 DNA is TGTGCCAGCAGACCAAGGCGGGGACGCTCCTACAATGAGCAGTTCTTC.

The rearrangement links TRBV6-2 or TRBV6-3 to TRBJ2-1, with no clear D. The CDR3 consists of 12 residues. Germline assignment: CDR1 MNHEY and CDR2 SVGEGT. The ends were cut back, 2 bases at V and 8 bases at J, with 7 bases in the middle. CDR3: CASSYQFDEQFF. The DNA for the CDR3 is TGTGCCAGCAGTTACCAGTTCGATGAGCAGTTCTTC.